This T cell receptor (beta chain) derives from a study of cytomegalovirus exposure and HLA in healthy donors. On this clone itself: Its antigen is not known.

Germline V lookup: CDR1 SQVTM, CDR2 ANQGSEA. CDR3 length equals 10 residues. V was pared by 7 bases and J by 3 bases, with 3 bases between. Whole-study results and caveats: Later on, an analysis found that several of the most significant clusters appeared to be linked to common viral pathogens, which included parvovirus B19.

Vbeta (60) and Jbeta (13) primers were used in the PCR. Produced via immunoSEQ multiplex PCR; TCRdb's table is partial and in-frame only. The sample records approximately 120,000 clones, 80% being singletons. This TCR came from a young man in good health and CMV-seropositive. V and J are TRBV29-1 and TRBJ2-2; no firm D call. The specimen was PBMCs. This CDR3 is CSAYTGELFF. CDR3 DNA sequence: TGCAGCGCCTACACCGGGGAGCTGTTTTTT.